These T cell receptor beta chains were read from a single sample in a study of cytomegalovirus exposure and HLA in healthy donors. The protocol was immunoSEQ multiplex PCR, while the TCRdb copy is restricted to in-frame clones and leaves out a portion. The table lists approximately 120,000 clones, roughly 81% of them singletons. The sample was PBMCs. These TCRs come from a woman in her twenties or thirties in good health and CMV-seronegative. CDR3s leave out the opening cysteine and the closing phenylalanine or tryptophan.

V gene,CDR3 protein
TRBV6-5,ASSSQTSGVIYEQY
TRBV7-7,ASSAGTSGRNEQF
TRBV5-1,ASSLIWGPLNTEAF
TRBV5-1,ASSLGGYDGELF
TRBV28,ASSFRGQPQH
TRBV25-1,ASSPTRSNTEAF
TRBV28,ATQGPSYGYT
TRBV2,ASSDLGRKNEQF
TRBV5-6,ASSPAGYDHGYT
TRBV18,ASSPPGFYEQY
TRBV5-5,ASSLRAGPQPQH
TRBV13,ASSTGQGHTDTQY
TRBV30,AWSSAAGTSGYLSGANVLT
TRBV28,ASSITTSLVYTGELF
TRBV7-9,ASSPRGGETQY
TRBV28,ASSPPGQANNQPQH
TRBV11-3,ASSLAAGVGGNEQF
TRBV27,ASSPGKTYEQY
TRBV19,ASSTDLLAVQETQY
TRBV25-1,ASNLAGNTGELF
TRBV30,AWGLGGSSYEQY
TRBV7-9,ASSVGPGQGGGLYNEQF
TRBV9,ASSINRGRMVNEQF
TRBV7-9,SSSLDRGNYEQY
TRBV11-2,ASSSYEYGYT
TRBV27,ASSLRGQSYGYT
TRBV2,ASRWTSVGPDTQY
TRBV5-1,ASSGGQGHYGYT
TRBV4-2,ASSQEAGERNEQF
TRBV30,AWRDDFPGHRDEKLF
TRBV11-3,ASSPPGTSHTQY
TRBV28,ASSTVGSYTGELF
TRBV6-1,ASSTGQVRNQPQH
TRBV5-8,ASSYPFGLAEVGTDTQY
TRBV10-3,AISENSMWQGDEQF
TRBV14,ASSRVRTRGNQPQH
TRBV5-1,ASSLDRGRPIQY
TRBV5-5,ASSLGRAYTEAF
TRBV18,ASSPQEANNEQF
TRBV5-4,ASSQKTGTDTQY
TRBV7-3,ASSPGTGARETQY
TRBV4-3,ASSQGLRGSVDGYT
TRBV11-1,ASSTWTGGNTEAF
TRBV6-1,ASTEIPTGSFYEQY
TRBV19,ATPTESGNTIY
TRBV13,ASSPQLAGGEQF
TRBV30,AWSMTGGRTDTQY
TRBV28,ASSSSGVVGYT
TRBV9,ASSVGSGRGYNEQF
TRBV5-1,ASSTGLEYNEQF
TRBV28,ASTYRASGHNEQF
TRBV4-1,ASSHILKLVDGYT
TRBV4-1,ASTRGSGANTGELF
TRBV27,ASRQPGLAGVEQY
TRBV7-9,ASSLVRLREGRETQY
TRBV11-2,ASSPVGGMNTEAF
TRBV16,ASSQSRVGQTYGYT